This T cell receptor (beta chain) appears in the sequencing data of a study of tissue T cells after allogeneic stem cell transplantation. Study results and caveats: Only a limited share of tissue TCRs appeared in blood or spleen.

In regard to this clone: What it binds is unknown. Genes here carry mouse names. Coverage ceases 1 residue before the CDR3 finishes, and the germline J gene fills in the end.

TCRdb's copy holds only in-frame clones and misses some; the assay was immunoSEQ multiplex PCR. The top ten hold around 4.8% of the sample, which has 5,600 or so clones, about 30% seen once. As for time point: mouse harvest day 14 after allogeneic transplant. Mouse grafts combined 10^7 T-cell-depleted bone marrow cells with 10^6 splenic CD5+ T cells. Trimming took off 6 bases at V and 2 bases at J, with 5 bases between the two ends. CDR3 length: 11 amino acids. Germline loops: CDR1 NNHDY, CDR2 SYVADS. Sequencing used skin. The origin of this receptor is a female BALB/c mouse given C57BL/6 T cells with graft-versus-host disease after an allogeneic hematopoietic cell transplant. The genes are TRBV13-3 and TRBJ1-2, with no clear D. The DNA read from the CDR3 is TGTGCCAGCACCGGGAACTCCGACTACACC. This gives the protein CASTGNSDYT. The full CDR3 reads CASTGNSDYTF.